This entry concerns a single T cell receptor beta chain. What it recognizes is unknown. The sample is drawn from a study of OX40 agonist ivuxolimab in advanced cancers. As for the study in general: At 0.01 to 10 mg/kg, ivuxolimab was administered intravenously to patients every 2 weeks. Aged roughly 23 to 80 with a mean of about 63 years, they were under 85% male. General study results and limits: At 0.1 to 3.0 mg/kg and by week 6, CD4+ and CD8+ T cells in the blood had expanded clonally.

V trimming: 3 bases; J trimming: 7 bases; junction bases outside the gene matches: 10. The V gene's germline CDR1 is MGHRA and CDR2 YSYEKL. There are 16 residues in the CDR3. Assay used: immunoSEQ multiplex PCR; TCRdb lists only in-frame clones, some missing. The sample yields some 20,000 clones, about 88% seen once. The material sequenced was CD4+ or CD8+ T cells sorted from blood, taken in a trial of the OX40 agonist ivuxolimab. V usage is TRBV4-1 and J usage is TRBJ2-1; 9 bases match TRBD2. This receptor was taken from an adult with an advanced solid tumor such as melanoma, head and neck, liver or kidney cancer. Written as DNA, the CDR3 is TGCGCCAGCAGCCATCGTCTAGCGGGACCCGGGAATGAGCAGTTCTTC. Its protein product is CASSHRLAGPGNEQFF.